Below, 22 T cell receptor beta chains from the same sample are listed, as sequenced in a study of T cell responses to AZD1222 COVID-19 vaccine (dated by TCRdb to about 2021). The intended sense of this specimen's time point label: about 28 days (+/-7) after the second vaccine dose. In the paper's terms, the treatment or condition label means: meningococcal conjugate vaccine given as trial control. The library was produced with the immunoSEQ multiplex PCR assay. The table comes from immuneACCESS by way of TCRdb, which keeps in-frame sequences with V and J called. Part of the clones is missing from these tables; in studies checked, under half for an unresolved V gene and the rest for unknown reasons. The sample records about 75,000 clones, around 88% of which are singletons. The biggest ten clones account for more than 8.5% of the sample. Sample: peripheral blood, taken 28 days after the second dose of the MenACWY control vaccine. The receptors derive from an adult who received the MenACWY meningococcal vaccine as a control.

This sequence joins TRBV30 and TRBJ1-4; 7 bases are shared with TRBD1. Germline CDR1 reads GTSNPN; CDR2 reads SVGIG (reference sequence). The CDR3 has 14 residues. Trimming removed 5 bases from V and 3 bases from J; junction bases left unmatched: 6. CDR3 sequence reads: CAWGPGTANEKLFF. CDR3 sequence (DNA): TGTGCCTGGGGCCCCGGGACAGCTAATGAAAAACTGTTTTTT.

Only one count was recorded for this clone. The DNA for the CDR3 is TGCGCCAGCAGTCATGCCCAGGGTGGCGGAAACACCATATATTTT. This encodes CASSHAQGGGNTIYF. The chain is built from TRBV23-1 and TRBJ1-3, with TRBD1 as a possible D gene (5 bases). TRBV23-1 is assigned to the ORF class and has an uncertain function. The V end lost 3 bases, the J end lost 4 bases, and 13 bases lay between the germline ends. The CDR3 covers 15 residues.

The chain employs TRBV6-5 and TRBJ2-7; 7 nucleotides align to TRBD1. V dropped 0 bases and J dropped 3; count of bases not matched to a gene: 5. The CDR3 length is 15 residues. The germline V gene encodes CDR1 MNHEY and CDR2 SVGAGI. CDR3 protein: CASSYSVAGGYEQYF. The CDR3 DNA sequence: TGTGCCAGCAGTTACTCGGTCGCAGGGGGCTACGAGCAGTACTTC.

V usage is TRBV15 and J usage is TRBJ2-1; D possibly corresponds to TRBD2 (5 bases). Germline V gene data show CDR1 as LNHNV and CDR2 as YYDKDF (reference sequence). V lost 0 bases and J lost 11, with 11 bases in between. The CDR3 covers 13 residues. The CDR3 here is CATSREAEGKQFF. DNA for the CDR3: TGTGCCACCAGCAGAGAGGCCGAGGGAAAGCAGTTCTTC.

The CDR3 nucleotides are TGTGCCAGCAGCTTGGAAAGGGGGAATAACTATGGCTACACCTTC. Its protein is CASSLERGNNYGYTF. V gene TRBV5-5 combines with J gene TRBJ1-2; D perhaps matches TRBD1 (6 bases). CDR1 is SGHKS and CDR2 is YYEKEE in the germline V gene (reference sequence). CDR3 size: 15 residues. Deletions cut 0 bases from V and 1 base from J, with 10 bases between.

The rearrangement joins TRBV18 to TRBJ2-7; 8 bases are shared with TRBD1. The trim removed 3 bases at V and 3 bases at J, leaving 4 bases unmatched. The CDR3 is 14 amino acids. CDR1 KGHSH and CDR2 LQKENI come from the germline V gene. CDR3 coding DNA: TGTGCCAGCTCACCGGACAGGGCGTACTACGAGCAGTACTTC. Translated, it gives CASSPDRAYYEQYF.

The chain recombines TRBV12-3 or TRBV12-4 with TRBJ1-2, with TRBD1 matching over 9 bases. The CDR3 is 13 amino acids. Trimming took 6 bases from V and 6 from J; bases not matched to a gene: 5. In DNA, the CDR3 is TGTGCCAGCAGACCCGGGACAGGGAATGGCTACACCTTC. Translation: CASRPGTGNGYTF.

The CDR3 nucleotides are TGTGCCAGCAGCAGGGTCCCCGGGAACACTGAAGCTTTCTTT. Its translation: CASSRVPGNTEAFF. V and J are TRBV6-4 and TRBJ1-1; tentatively, D is TRBD1 (5 bases). V was pared by 6 bases and J by 1 base, with 12 bases between. The CDR3 is 14 amino acids. Germline values: CDR1 MRHNA, CDR2 SNTAGT.

This clone was seen a single time. The chain's CDR3 is CASSFPQVNTEAFF. The CDR3 DNA reads TGTGCCAGCAGCTTCCCCCAGGTTAACACTGAAGCTTTCTTT. The chain couples TRBV7-9 to TRBJ1-1; D unresolved. Trimming removed 3 bases at V and 2 bases at J, with 10 bases between. The germline gives CDR1 SEHNR, CDR2 FQNEAQ (reference sequence). This CDR3 is 14 amino acids long.

V and J are TRBV6-1 and TRBJ1-2; tentatively, D is TRBD1 (5 bases). The CDR3 is 14 residues long. Trimming stripped 1 base from V and 6 bases from J, with 12 bases between. The germline V gene encodes CDR1 MNHNS and CDR2 SASEGT. CDR3 region: CASSEGTPRNGYTF. DNA for the CDR3: TGTGCCAGCAGTGAAGGGACACCAAGAAATGGCTACACCTTC.

The V gene is TRBV7-2, the J gene TRBJ1-5, with D hard to call. CDR3 length: 14 residues. Trimming cost V 2 bases and J 6 bases, with 11 bases left between them. The germline CDR1 and CDR2 sequences are SGHTA and FQGNSA. CDR3 region: CASSLRSMGQPQHF. For the CDR3, the DNA is TGTGCCAGCAGCTTACGGTCGATGGGTCAGCCCCAGCATTTT.

V usage is TRBV10-3 and J usage is TRBJ1-6; maybe TRBD1 (6 bases). Germline V gives CDR1 ENHRY, CDR2 SYGVKD. The V gene lost 0 bases and the J gene lost 10 bases, with 13 bases spanning the gap. The CDR3 covers 15 residues. The CDR3 sequence is CAISESLGGRSPLHF. Here the CDR3 DNA reads TGTGCCATCAGTGAGTCGTTGGGGGGGCGATCACCCCTCCACTTT.

The chain uses TRBV5-1 and TRBJ2-7; 8 bases map to TRBD2. The CDR3 totals 15 residues. Germline assignment: CDR1 SGHRS and CDR2 YFSETQ. V lost 4 bases and J lost 7; bases outside the gene matches: 13. The CDR3 nucleotides read TGCGCCAGCAGCCCCGGAGAGCGGGGGAGTGGGGAGCAGTACTTC. Translated, it gives CASSPGERGSGEQYF.

The chain recombines TRBV28 with TRBJ2-4, with 8 bases matching TRBD2. Germline CDR1 and CDR2: MDHEN and SYDVKM. This CDR3 is 17 amino acids long. The J segment lost 0 bases and the V segment lost 5 bases, leaving 9 bases of the junction unmatched. In DNA form, the CDR3 reads TGTGCCAGCAGTCCCGGGGGGGTAGCCTTAGCCAAAAACATTCAGTACTTC. It specifies CASSPGGVALAKNIQYF.

V gene TRBV5-1 combines with J gene TRBJ2-3; 9 bases line up with TRBD2. Unmatched junction bases numbered 3, after V lost 0 bases and J lost 1 base. The CDR3 length is 16 residues. The germline CDR1 and CDR2 sequences are SGHRS and YFSETQ. The CDR3 sequence: CASSLDQRGGTDTQYF. The CDR3 nucleotides read TGCGCCAGCAGCTTGGATCAGCGGGGGGGCACAGATACGCAGTATTTT.

V and J are TRBV10-3 and TRBJ2-2; 7 positions match TRBD2. V was clipped by 2 bases and J by 7 bases; unmatched bases: 4. CDR3 size: 14 residues. Germline V lookup: CDR1 ENHRY, CDR2 SYGVKD. The CDR3, as DNA: TGTGCCATCAGTGAGGGACTAGGATACGGGGAGCTGTTTTTT. As protein: CAISEGLGYGELFF.

V is TRBV12-5 and J is TRBJ1-6, with 9 nucleotides matching TRBD1. The CDR3 runs 18 residues. V shed 6 bases, J shed 6 bases, and the junction held 15 bases outside the gene matches. CDR1 and CDR2 (germline): LGHNT, FRNRAP. As DNA, the CDR3 is TGTGCTAGTGGCCGGAGACAAACCGGGACAGGGACTAATTCACCCCTCCACTTT. It encodes CASGRRQTGTGTNSPLHF. Full variable domain (rest looked up from reference TRBV12-5 and TRBJ1-6): DARVTQTPRHKVTEMGQEVTMRCQPILGHNTVFWYRQTMMQGLELLAYFRNRAPLDDSGMPKDRFSAEMPDATLATLKIQPSEPRDSAVYFCASGRRQTGTGTNSPLHFGNGTRLTVT.

The sample holds one count of this clone. This CDR3 reads CASSLHREGSTEAFF. CDR3 bases: TGTGCCAGCAGCCTGCACAGGGAGGGGAGCACTGAAGCTTTCTTT. The chain employs TRBV3-1 (or the pseudogene TRBV3-2) and TRBJ1-1, with D tentatively TRBD1 (6 bases). CDR1 is LGHDT, CDR2 YNNKEL, per germline (reference sequence). The V and J ends lost 4 bases and 4 bases respectively, with 16 bases between them. This CDR3 has 15 residues.

J is TRBJ1-1 and V is TRBV19; 7 nucleotides match TRBD1. J lost 3 bases, V lost 6 bases, and 4 bases had no gene match. In germline, CDR1 is LNHDA, CDR2 SQIVND (reference sequence). This CDR3 has 13 residues. This chain's CDR3 is CASRNDRDTEAFF. Written as DNA, the CDR3 is TGTGCCAGTAGGAATGACAGGGACACTGAAGCTTTCTTT.

V gene TRBV6-1 combines with J gene TRBJ1-5; D uncertain. In germline, CDR1 is MNHNS, CDR2 SASEGT. V lost 2 bases, J lost 6 bases, and 5 bases lay in between. The CDR3 contains 12 residues. This chain's CDR3 is CASSERSQPQHF. In nucleotides, the CDR3 is TGTGCCAGCAGTGAAAGGAGTCAGCCCCAGCATTTT.

V is TRBV10-3 and J is TRBJ2-1, with D perhaps being TRBD1 or TRBD2 (7 bases each). This CDR3 contains 16 residues. Trimming removed 4 bases at V and 5 bases at J, with 18 bases between. The germline CDR1 and CDR2 sequences are ENHRY and SYGVKD. The chain's CDR3 is CAISGEGRGSHNEQFF. In nucleotides, the CDR3 is TGTGCCATCAGTGGGGAGGGCAGGGGGTCCCACAATGAGCAGTTCTTC.

This clone was observed a handful of times. V usage is TRBV2 and J usage is TRBJ1-3, with D unresolved. Trimming removed 3 bases from V and 5 bases from J, with 14 bases in between. Germline CDR1 SNHLY, CDR2 FYNNEI. The CDR3 sequence is 15 residues long. The CDR3 DNA reads TGTGCCAGCAGTGACCGGGCCCCAGTGAGAAACACCATATATTTT. Protein sequence: CASSDRAPVRNTIYF.